A few counts support the clone carrying this T cell receptor (beta chain). Its antigen is not known. Gene names follow the mouse nomenclature. Read data end 1 residue before the CDR3 end; the end is taken from the germline J gene. These data originate in a study of tissue T cells after allogeneic stem cell transplantation. This CDR3 has 14 amino acids. Germline CDR1 KGHTA, CDR2 FQNQQP. Survey-depth TCRbeta CDR3 sequencing reported V/J genes and productive frequencies. The repertoire was sequenced with immunoSEQ multiplex PCR; TCRdb's copy has only in-frame clones and lacks some. The sample includes over 7,000 clones, around 48% seen only once; the top ten take 7% to 8%. The time point is: mouse harvest day 7 after allogeneic transplant. The graft held 10^6 splenic CD5+ T cells and 10^7 T-cell-depleted bone marrow cells. Findings of the study overall: Across patients, clones rarely overlapped, yet motif clusters were shared tissue-specifically.

Sequencing input: gut tissue. This rearrangement joins TRBV23 to TRBJ2-7; TRBD2 is the table's D call and was not checked against the DNA. This receptor was identified in a female BALB/c mouse given C57BL/6 T cells with graft-versus-host disease after an allogeneic hematopoietic cell transplant. The sequenced part of the CDR3 DNA is TGCTCCAGCAGTCAATTGGGACTGGGATATGAACAGTAC. Translating gives CSSSQLGLGYEQY. In full, the CDR3 reads CSSSQLGLGYEQYF.